This T cell receptor (beta chain) was sequenced in a study of T-cell memory formation after mild COVID-19. Study-level information: For the most part, TCR clusters were specific to one donor. Points from the study as a whole: The study found balanced CD4/CD8 in clones contracting day 15 to 85 and a CD4+ lean in later expanders. In pre-infection memory, a portion of responding clones appeared, which suggested that cross-reactive memory joined.

TCRdb fed the 5' RACE reads into MiXCR, producing one record per CDR3 protein. Of 200,000 to 300,000 distinct CDR3 sequences in the sample, approximately 10% were seen once. A note on this clonotype: Its antigen remains unidentified.

CDR3 size: 18 residues. After removal of 5 bases from V and 8 bases from J, the junction contained 18 bases not matched to a gene. Germline V gene lookup returns CDR1 MNHNY and CDR2 SVGAGI (reference sequence). The receptor was derived from a man younger than 35 who had mild COVID-19 (a few samples of this study predate the infection). Cell type and time point are not known. The chain has TRBV6-6 and TRBJ2-1; TRBD2 agrees at 10 bases. The sequenced material came from PBMCs or a T cell subset sorted from them (not recorded which). The CDR3 spells CASSSMGPTSGPGYEQFF. CDR3 bases: TGTGCCAGCAGTAGCATGGGGCCGACTAGCGGGCCTGGGTATGAGCAGTTCTTC.